A single sample is the source of the 9 T cell receptor beta chains below, sequenced in a study of early T cells in non-severe SARS-CoV-2 infection. TCRdb reprocessed the 5' RACE reads with MiXCR, giving one entry per CDR3 protein. The table has approximately 50,000 distinct CDR3 sequences, about 9.3% seen once; the top ten hold under 15%. The specimen was whole blood. These receptors came from an adult who was a healthcare worker with PCR-confirmed SARS-CoV-2 infection or an uninfected control (not recorded which).

The sample holds many counts of this clonotype. This chain joins TRBV7-2 and TRBJ2-1; the D is unclear. Germline CDR1 is SGHTA and CDR2 is FQGNSA. V was clipped by 6 bases and J by 5 bases, with 8 bases between them. The CDR3 covers 12 residues. CDR3 protein: CASSARDNEQFF. In nucleotides, the CDR3 is TGTGCCAGCAGTGCTAGGGACAATGAGCAGTTCTTC.

This clonotype was seen a handful of times. CDR3 coding DNA: TGTGCCAGCAGCAAGGGACAGGGGGGAACAGATACGCAGTATTTT. It yields the protein CASSKGQGGTDTQYF. The J gene is TRBJ2-3, the V gene TRBV7-9, with TRBD1 matching 11 bases. The CDR3 runs to 15 residues. Germline V gene sequence: CDR1 SEHNR, CDR2 FQNEAQ (reference sequence). After removal of 5 bases from V and 3 bases from J, the junction contained 4 bases not matched to a gene.

This clonotype was detected ten times or more. The CDR3 loop reads CASSYLGGSSYNEQFF. The CDR3 DNA is TGTGCCAGCAGTTACTTAGGCGGCAGCTCCTACAATGAGCAGTTCTTC. V is TRBV6-2 or TRBV6-3 and J is TRBJ2-1; D is ambiguous. The CDR3 runs 16 residues. Trimming pared 1 base from V and 0 bases from J, leaving 10 bases between. The germline V gene encodes CDR1 MNHEY and CDR2 SVGEGT.

In this sample, this clonotype turned up many times. This rearrangement joins TRBV7-9 to TRBJ2-3, with D maybe TRBD2 (5 bases). Per the germline V gene, CDR1 is SEHNR and CDR2 is FQNEAQ (reference sequence). This CDR3 has 16 amino acids. With 5 bases removed from V and 1 base from J, the gap between germline ends came to 16 bases. This CDR3 is CASSAGQSQRTDTQYF. CDR3 in DNA: TGTGCCAGCAGCGCGGGTCAAAGCCAACGCACAGATACGCAGTATTTT.

At least ten counts were recorded for this clonotype. The chain has TRBV11-2 and TRBJ2-1; D gene unclear. Germline CDR1 SGHAT, CDR2 FQNNGV. The CDR3 runs 12 residues. V gave up 2 bases and J gave up 7 bases, with 6 bases separating them. The CDR3 protein is CASSLMGNEQFF. CDR3 bases: TGTGCCAGCAGCTTAATGGGGAATGAGCAGTTCTTC.

This clonotype has at least ten counts. The gene calls are TRBV11-2 and TRBJ2-1; 8 nucleotides match TRBD2. Germline CDR1 and CDR2: SGHAT and FQNNGV. Trimming took 0 bases from V and 9 from J; bases not matched to a gene: 4. There are 14 residues in the CDR3. The CDR3 sequence: CASSLERLALEQFF. The DNA of the CDR3 is TGTGCCAGCAGCTTAGAGAGACTAGCGCTTGAGCAGTTCTTC. Full variable domain (missing parts from reference TRBV11-2 and TRBJ2-1): EAGVAQSPRYKIIEKRQSVAFWCNPISGHATLYWYQQILGQGPKLLIQFQNNGVVDDSQLPKDRFSAERLKGVDSTLKIQPAKLEDSAVYLCASSLERLALEQFFGPGTRLTVL.

At least ten counts were recorded for this clonotype. The chain employs TRBV7-2 and TRBJ1-2, with 8 bases matching TRBD1. This CDR3 is built from 13 residues. V shed 1 base, J shed 11 bases, and the junction held 6 bases outside the gene matches. Germline-derived CDR1 and CDR2 are SGHTA and FQGNSA. CDR3 nucleotide sequence: TGTGCCAGCAGCTTAGGCAGGGGGCGCGGTTACACCTTC. Amino acids: CASSLGRGRGYTF.

In the case of this clonotype: Sequence at one end of the junction differs from germline and may be a read error. This chain links TRBV7-9 with TRBJ1-2; D gene unclear. The CDR3 contains 15 residues. Germline V gene lookup returns CDR1 SEHNR and CDR2 FQNEAQ (reference sequence). The CDR3 coding sequence is TGTGTCAGCAGCTTAGCCGGCCGGATTAACTATGGCTACACCTTC. Translation gives CVSSLAGRINYGYTF.

This clonotype occurred many times. Its ends do not fully match the called genes, so a read error is possible. The chain combines TRBV7-3 with TRBJ2-1, with 7 nucleotides matching TRBD2. The germline gives CDR1 SGHTA, CDR2 FQGTGA. The CDR3 is 13 residues long. CDR3 residues: CASSLIDSGTTFF. The CDR3 nucleotides are TGTGCCAGCAGCCTGATAGACTCCGGGACTACCTTTTTC.